This entry is about one TCR beta chain. Sequenced by immunoSEQ multiplex PCR; TCRdb stores in-frame clones only, minus some. The sample includes 100,000 to 150,000 clones, around 90% seen only once; the top ten take around 1.6%. Germline CDR1 is SGHRS and CDR2 is YFSETQ. The CDR3 spans 12 residues. This specimen belongs to a study of T cell responses to AZD1222 COVID-19 vaccine. V is TRBV5-1 and J is TRBJ1-2, with D unresolved. The input for sequencing was peripheral blood, taken on day 0 of AZD1222 vaccination. The sequence was obtained from an adult in good health. CDR3 in DNA: TGCGCGCCGCTGAGGCCGAACTATGGCTACACCTTC. This gives the protein CAPLRPNYGYTF.